One and the same sample provided the 19 T cell receptor beta chains below, sequenced in a study of T cell repertoires in cytomegalovirus infection. From the reads, TCRdb called clonotypes with MiXCR, one entry per CDR3 protein. Of 150,000 to 200,000 distinct CDR3 sequences listed, 13% to 15% are singletons. Sample: PBMCs. The receptors originated from a human donor in good health (CMV status not recorded). Some clones in this sample may be carry-over from other donors' samples.

This clonotype showed up many times. This chain connects TRBV7-2 to TRBJ2-3; 8 bases line up with TRBD2. The CDR3 totals 16 residues. CDR1 is SGHTA, CDR2 FQGNSA, per germline. V shed 2 bases, J shed 4 bases, and the junction held 8 bases outside the gene matches. The CDR3 bases are TGTGCCAGCAGCTTAAGTCCGGCGGGAGGATCAGATACGCAGTATTTT. This translates into CASSLSPAGGSDTQYF.

This clonotype has ten or more counts. The rearrangement uses TRBV7-2 and TRBJ2-7; 15 bases align to TRBD2. V was pared by 4 bases and J by 6 bases, with 10 bases of the junction left unmatched. Germline values: CDR1 SGHTA, CDR2 FQGNSA. The CDR3 is 17 amino acids. Here the CDR3 DNA reads TGTGCCAGCAGCTGGACTAGCGGGAGGGCGACAGATCTCGAGCAGTACTTC. Its translation is CASSWTSGRATDLEQYF.

In this sample, this clonotype turned up many times. CDR3 protein: CASSPQTSGTDTQYF. CDR3 bases: TGTGCCAGCAGTCCTCAGACTAGCGGCACAGATACGCAGTATTTT. The chain uses TRBV6-1 and TRBJ2-3; 8 bases line up with TRBD2. CDR1 MNHNS and CDR2 SASEGT come from the germline V gene. V lost 5 bases, J lost 1 base, and 5 bases stayed unmatched. The CDR3 is 15 amino acids.

V and J are TRBV28 and TRBJ1-2; D ambiguous. There are 16 residues in the CDR3. Trimming stripped 2 bases from V and 2 bases from J, with 15 bases between. Germline CDR1 is MDHEN and CDR2 is SYDVKM. CDR3 protein: CASSLPLVRTNYGYTF. The CDR3 bases are TGTGCCAGCAGTTTACCTTTGGTACGGACCAACTATGGCTACACCTTC.

The V and J genes are TRBV19 and TRBJ2-7, with D unclear. There are 14 residues in the CDR3. V lost 8 bases to trimming and J lost 0 bases, with 14 bases between them. The V gene's germline CDR1 is LNHDA and CDR2 SQIVND (reference sequence). CDR3 nucleotides: TGTGCCAGTTCGGCGACAAGGAGCTCCTACGAGCAGTACTTC. This codes for CASSATRSSYEQYF. The whole variable domain, remainder taken from reference TRBV19 and TRBJ2-7, is DGGITQSPKYLFRKEGQNVTLSCEQNLNHDAMYWYRQDPGQGLRLIYYSQIVNDFQKGDIAEGYSVSREKKESFPLTVTSAQKNPTAFYLCASSATRSSYEQYFGPGTRLTVT.

Only a few counts were recorded for this clonotype. The V call is TRBV20-1, the J call TRBJ2-7, with 7 bases aligning to TRBD1. With 4 bases clipped from V and 4 bases from J, the junction kept 7 bases outside the gene matches. CDR3 length equals 13 residues. The V gene's germline CDR1 is DFQATT and CDR2 SNEGSKA (reference sequence). As DNA, the CDR3 is TGCAGTGCTACCCGGGACAGACGATACGAGCAGTACTTC. Residues: CSATRDRRYEQYF.

The J gene is TRBJ2-5, the V gene TRBV5-1, with D maybe TRBD2 (7 bases). The CDR3 extends over 15 amino acids. Trimming stripped 1 base from V and 5 bases from J, with 15 bases between. Germline-derived CDR1 and CDR2 are SGHRS and YFSETQ. CDR3 nucleotides: TGCGCCAGCAGCTTGAATCGGGGGGCAGAGGAGACCCAGTACTTC. Residues: CASSLNRGAEETQYF.

V and J are TRBV7-9 and TRBJ1-2; 7 nucleotides align to TRBD1. Germline V gives CDR1 SEHNR, CDR2 FQNEAQ (reference sequence). Losses at the gene ends were 5 bases for V and 6 bases for J; bases not matched to a gene: 18. This CDR3 contains 17 residues. The CDR3 loop reads CASSPRQGTVWWDGYTF. The DNA of the CDR3 is TGTGCCAGCAGCCCTCGACAGGGAACGGTATGGTGGGATGGCTACACCTTC.

The chain carries TRBV28 and TRBJ1-1, with D unclear. The ends were cut back, 7 bases at V and 2 bases at J, with 14 bases in the middle. Germline CDR1 is MDHEN and CDR2 is SYDVKM. The CDR3 is 14 residues long. CDR3 nucleotide sequence: TGTGCCAGCAAGGAGCCGTATGAAAACACTGAAGCTTTCTTT. Translated: CASKEPYENTEAFF.

This clonotype has at least ten counts. This chain joins TRBV7-2 and TRBJ1-1, with 8 bases matching TRBD1. The V gene's germline CDR1 is SGHTA and CDR2 FQGNSA. With 0 bases clipped from V and 8 bases from J, the junction kept 11 bases outside the gene matches. CDR3 size: 16 residues. CDR3 nucleotide sequence: TGTGCCAGCAGCTTAGCGTTCCAGGGGGCGCGGGCAGAAGCTTTCTTT. Amino acids: CASSLAFQGARAEAFF.

This clonotype occurred many times. The chain uses TRBV7-9 and TRBJ2-1; D perhaps matches TRBD2 (6 bases). Trimming took 5 bases from V and 5 from J, leaving 10 bases between them. There are 13 residues in the CDR3. Germline assignment: CDR1 SEHNR and CDR2 FQNEAQ (reference sequence). The CDR3 spells CASSGTSNNEQFF. CDR3 nucleotides: TGTGCCAGCAGCGGGACTTCTAACAATGAGCAGTTCTTC.

The V gene is TRBV19, the J gene TRBJ2-1, with D possibly matching TRBD2 (6 bases). This CDR3 contains 15 residues. Germline V gene lookup returns CDR1 LNHDA and CDR2 SQIVND (reference sequence). Trimming removed 3 bases at V and 5 bases at J, with 14 bases between. This chain's CDR3 is CASSMGGRVDNEQFF. CDR3 nucleotide sequence: TGTGCCAGTAGTATGGGAGGCAGAGTAGACAATGAGCAGTTCTTC.

The sample holds a few counts of this clonotype. The chain carries TRBV11-2 and TRBJ1-2, with D unclear. This CDR3 spans 14 amino acids. V lost 0 bases to trimming and J lost 7 bases, with 12 bases between them. Looked up from germline, CDR1 is SGHAT and CDR2 is FQNNGV. CDR3 nucleotides: TGTGCCAGCAGCTTAGACGGTGCGGCGGGTGGCTACACCTTC. Translated: CASSLDGAAGGYTF.

This clonotype was counted only a few times. The chain recombines TRBV27 with TRBJ2-7; perhaps D is TRBD1 or TRBD2 (5 bases each). CDR1 is MNHEY and CDR2 is SMNVEV in the germline V gene (reference sequence). The CDR3 consists of 13 residues. Between the trimmed V and J ends, which lost 3 bases and 6 bases, there was a span of 12 bases. The CDR3 DNA reads TGTGCCAGCAGTTTTCCAGGGACCGGCGAGCAGTACTTC. Its protein is CASSFPGTGEQYF.

V is TRBV11-2 and J is TRBJ1-1; the match to TRBD1 covers 7 bases. CDR1 is SGHAT and CDR2 is FQNNGV in the germline V gene. The CDR3 is 15 residues long. The V segment lost 5 bases and the J segment 4 bases; nucleotides outside the gene matches: 10. As DNA, the CDR3 is TGTGCCAGCAGCCCATCGGTGGCAGGGGGCACTGAAGCTTTCTTT. Protein: CASSPSVAGGTEAFF.

This clonotype was counted many times. The chain uses TRBV11-2 and TRBJ1-1, with D perhaps TRBD1 (6 bases). V lost 2 bases and J 1 base, leaving 14 bases between the germline ends. The germline V gene has CDR1 SGHAT and CDR2 FQNNGV. The CDR3 covers 16 residues. CDR3 in DNA: TGTGCCAGCAGCTTAAAGTTCGGACAGCCGAACACTGAAGCTTTCTTT. It encodes CASSLKFGQPNTEAFF.

This clonotype was detected ten times or more. DNA of the CDR3: TGTGCCAGCAGTTTAGAAGGACAACTATACGATTCGAACACCGGGGAGCTGTTTTTT. This encodes CASSLEGQLYDSNTGELFF. The V gene is TRBV28, the J gene TRBJ2-2; perhaps TRBD1 as D (5 bases). Germline V gives CDR1 MDHEN, CDR2 SYDVKM. Between the trimmed V and J ends, which lost 2 bases and 0 bases, there was a span of 19 bases. The CDR3 consists of 19 residues.

Of note for this clonotype: One junction end does not reproduce the germline sequence, and a read error may be involved. The rearrangement uses TRBV13 and TRBJ2-6; possibly TRBD1 for D (5 bases). Looked up from germline, CDR1 is PRHDT and CDR2 is FYEKMQ (reference sequence). The CDR3 consists of 16 residues. The CDR3 loop reads CASSMPSGRGANVLTF. The CDR3 DNA sequence: TGCGCCAGCAGCATGCCTTCAGGGCGTGGGGCCAACGTCCTGACTTTC. The variable domain in full, with the rest retrieved from reference TRBV13 and TRBJ2-6, is AAGVIQSPRHLIKEKRETATLKCYPIPRHDTVYWYQQGPGQDPQFLISFYEKMQSDKGSIPDRFSAQQFSDYHSELNMSSLELGDSALYFCASSMPSGRGANVLTFGAGSRLTVL.

This clonotype was found a few times. The DNA of the CDR3 is TGTGCCAGCAGCTTGAACCTATACTACACCTTC. It specifies CASSLNLYYTF. This chain joins TRBV5-4 and TRBJ1-2; D gene unclear. V was shortened by 1 base and J by 10 bases, with 8 bases between the two germline ends. This CDR3 comprises 11 residues. Germline lookup yields CDR1 SGHNT and CDR2 YYREEE (reference sequence).